One and the same sample provided the 32 T cell receptor beta chains below, sequenced in a study of T cell changes during pregnancy in multiple sclerosis. The protocol was immunoSEQ multiplex PCR, while the TCRdb copy is restricted to in-frame clones and leaves out a portion. This sample has roughly 26,000 clones, with 89% found just once. The specimen was CD8+ T cells from peripheral blood mononuclear cells, collected in the second trimester of pregnancy. Every receptor here comes from a female donor with multiple sclerosis, enrolled in a pregnancy study.

The chain uses TRBV5-1 and TRBJ1-4; D is possibly TRBD1 (6 bases). The CDR3 loop spans 16 amino acids. Trimming cost V 5 bases and J 5 bases, with 19 bases left between them. Per the germline V gene, CDR1 is SGHRS and CDR2 is YFSETQ. CDR3 DNA sequence: TGCGCCAGCAGACCAGCGTACAGGGTGAGGAATGAAAAACTGTTTTTT. This gives the protein CASRPAYRVRNEKLFF.

The table lists this clone with a count of one. This rearrangement joins TRBV7-2 to TRBJ2-7; D is ambiguous. The CDR3 consists of 13 residues. Per germline, CDR1 SGHTA and CDR2 FQGNSA. V was clipped by 3 bases and J by 4 bases, with 10 bases between them. The CDR3 DNA follows: TGTGCCAGCAGCTTGCCGGGTCCGTACGAGCAGTACTTC. Protein sequence: CASSLPGPYEQYF.

V gene TRBV7-9 combines with J gene TRBJ2-1, with D perhaps TRBD1 (5 bases). V lost 1 base to trimming and J lost 7 bases, with 23 bases between them. Germline loops: CDR1 SEHNR, CDR2 FQNEAQ (reference sequence). The CDR3 contains 18 residues. CDR3 protein: CASSLGKLGHPRSNEQFF. CDR3 in DNA: TGTGCCAGCAGCTTAGGTAAACTCGGACATCCCCGTTCAAATGAGCAGTTCTTC.

The chain combines TRBV7-6 with TRBJ2-2, with 14 bases identical to TRBD2. This CDR3 region has 17 residues. V lost 5 bases, J lost 5 bases, and 7 bases stayed unmatched. CDR1 is SGHVS and CDR2 is FNYEAQ in the germline V gene. The CDR3 sequence is CASSARLAGGPTGELFF. CDR3 DNA sequence: TGTGCCAGCAGCGCCCGACTAGCGGGAGGGCCAACCGGGGAGCTGTTTTTT.

This chain joins TRBV9 and TRBJ1-1; TRBD1 aligns across 7 bases. Germline V gene sequence: CDR1 SGDLS, CDR2 YYNGEE. Trimming cost V 2 bases and J 7 bases; bases outside gene matches: 2. The CDR3 covers 12 residues. As DNA, the CDR3 is TGTGCCAGCAGCGTGGGGGACAGTGAAGCTTTCTTT. Translation: CASSVGDSEAFF.

In this sample, this clone is medium-sized. The chain couples TRBV30 to TRBJ2-7, with D possibly matching TRBD2 (5 bases). Looked up from germline, CDR1 is GTSNPN and CDR2 is SVGIG (reference sequence). Trimming stripped 1 base from V and 2 bases from J, with 6 bases between. This CDR3 comprises 12 residues. CDR3 residues: CAWSEGAYEQYF. The CDR3 DNA sequence: TGTGCCTGGAGTGAGGGAGCCTACGAGCAGTACTTC.

V and J are TRBV28 and TRBJ2-7, with TRBD1 matching over 7 bases. Losses at the gene ends were 4 bases for V and 3 bases for J; bases not matched to a gene: 6. The CDR3 covers 14 residues. Germline lookup yields CDR1 MDHEN and CDR2 SYDVKM. The DNA for the CDR3 is TGTGCCAGCAGTTGGGGACAGCGAAACTACGAGCAGTACTTC. It translates to CASSWGQRNYEQYF.

This chain connects TRBV27 to TRBJ2-7, with 7 bases aligning to TRBD2. With 2 bases clipped from V and 2 bases from J, the junction kept 3 bases outside the gene matches. Germline CDR1 reads MNHEY; CDR2 reads SMNVEV (reference sequence). The CDR3 has 14 amino acids. The CDR3 protein is CASSLRGSTYEQYF. The CDR3 DNA reads as TGTGCCAGCAGTTTACGCGGGAGTACCTACGAGCAGTACTTC.

The rearrangement links TRBV6-1 to TRBJ2-3, with TRBD2 identical over 7 bases. There are 16 residues in the CDR3. V trimming: 0 bases; J trimming: 0 bases; junction bases outside the gene matches: 3. The germline CDR1 and CDR2 sequences are MNHNS and SASEGT. This CDR3 reads CASSEAGGGSTDTQYF. In DNA form, the CDR3 reads TGTGCCAGCAGTGAAGCTGGGGGAGGGAGCACAGATACGCAGTATTTT.

This chain joins TRBV7-2 and TRBJ2-1; D may be TRBD1 (5 bases). The germline CDR1 and CDR2 sequences are SGHTA and FQGNSA. The V and J ends lost 2 bases and 11 bases respectively, with 10 bases between them. The CDR3 contains 12 residues. CDR3 sequence: CASSLSGNQQFF. CDR3 DNA: TGTGCCAGCAGCTTATCAGGGAATCAGCAGTTCTTC.

This sequence joins TRBV7-8 and TRBJ1-1; TRBD1 might be the D (6 bases). The V and J ends lost 5 bases and 0 bases respectively, with 13 bases between them. The CDR3 loop spans 15 amino acids. Germline V gives CDR1 SGHVS, CDR2 FQNEAQ. CDR3 sequence: CASSTYRVMNTEAFF. The CDR3 nucleotides read TGTGCCAGCAGCACATACAGGGTTATGAACACTGAAGCTTTCTTT.

The chain has TRBV5-8 and TRBJ2-1, with D possibly matching TRBD1 (6 bases). Germline loops: CDR1 SGHTS, CDR2 YDEGEE. Trimming took 4 bases from V and 3 from J, leaving 20 bases between them. The CDR3 is 17 amino acids. The CDR3 coding sequence is TGTGCCAGCAGCCCGGGTGAAATTGGACAGTACTACAATGAGCAGTTCTTC. It translates to CASSPGEIGQYYNEQFF.

The chain has TRBV9 and TRBJ1-1; TRBD1 matches at 7 bases. This CDR3 spans 15 amino acids. The V gene's germline CDR1 is SGDLS and CDR2 YYNGEE. V shed 3 bases and J 5 bases; nucleotides not matched to a gene: 10. The CDR3 DNA reads TGTGCCAGCAGCGAAGACAGGGTTGGGAGGACTGAAGCTTTCTTT. Translated, it gives CASSEDRVGRTEAFF.

V gene TRBV6-5 combines with J gene TRBJ2-7; the D is unclear. The CDR3 length is 13 residues. V dropped 0 bases and J dropped 4 bases, with 7 bases sitting between them. Germline CDR1 and CDR2: MNHEY and SVGAGI. CDR3 loop: CASSYSTGYEQYF. CDR3 in DNA: TGTGCCAGCAGTTACTCGACGGGTTACGAGCAGTACTTC.

The V and J genes are TRBV27 and TRBJ1-2; D is unresolved. With 6 bases removed from V and 3 bases from J, the gap between germline ends came to 11 bases. Germline-derived CDR1 and CDR2 are MNHEY and SMNVEV (reference sequence). The CDR3 has 13 amino acids. CDR3 sequence reads: CASSRPGDYGYTF. CDR3 nucleotides: TGTGCCAGCAGCCGCCCCGGGGACTATGGCTACACCTTC.

The chain carries TRBV19 and TRBJ2-7; 8 bases match TRBD1. Germline V gene lookup returns CDR1 LNHDA and CDR2 SQIVND (reference sequence). V was clipped by 5 bases and J by 3 bases; unmatched bases: 6. The CDR3 sequence is 14 residues long. CDR3: CASSPRGQGYEQYF. The CDR3 coding sequence is TGTGCCAGTAGTCCCCGTGGACAGGGCTACGAGCAGTACTTC.

The genes are TRBV11-2 and TRBJ2-1, with 13 bases identical to TRBD2. This CDR3 contains 18 residues. The germline gives CDR1 SGHAT, CDR2 FQNNGV. The junction had 14 bases not matched to a gene; V was cut back by 4 bases and J by 8 bases. The CDR3 is CASSSFLRTSGSVDEQFF. CDR3 DNA: TGTGCCAGCAGCTCTTTCCTTCGGACTAGCGGGAGTGTAGATGAGCAGTTCTTC.

The rearrangement links TRBV15 to TRBJ1-2; D is undetermined. The germline gives CDR1 LNHNV, CDR2 YYDKDF (reference sequence). The CDR3 length is 14 residues. Deletions cut 0 bases from V and 4 bases from J, with 9 bases between. CDR3 residues: CATSRDHAVYGYTF. In DNA form, the CDR3 reads TGTGCCACCAGCAGAGATCATGCAGTCTATGGCTACACCTTC.

This clone is a singleton in its sample. The chain recombines TRBV2 with TRBJ1-2; 8 bases are a match to TRBD1. Losses at the gene ends were 5 bases for V and 8 bases for J; bases not matched to a gene: 13. Germline V gives CDR1 SNHLY, CDR2 FYNNEI. This CDR3 comprises 15 residues. The CDR3 loop is CASSPLEQGALGYTF. The CDR3 DNA is TGTGCCAGCAGTCCCCTCGAGCAGGGGGCTTTAGGCTACACCTTC.

This clone is medium-sized within its sample. This chain joins TRBV4-1 and TRBJ2-5; 8 bases are shared with TRBD2. The trim removed 1 base at V and 5 bases at J, leaving 9 bases unmatched. Per the germline V gene, CDR1 is MGHRA and CDR2 is YSYEKL. There are 16 residues in the CDR3. In nucleotides, the CDR3 is TGCGCCAGCAGCCAAGCTCCGGCGGCGGGAGGTGAGACCCAGTACTTC. Protein sequence: CASSQAPAAGGETQYF.

Details on this clone: Other DNA sequences in the same sample also yield this CDR3. The chain couples TRBV29-1 to TRBJ2-1, with D possibly TRBD2 on 5 matching bases. V lost 1 base and J 9 bases, leaving 13 bases between the germline ends. Germline V CDR1 and CDR2: SQVTM, ANQGSEA. The length of the CDR3 is 13 residues. The CDR3 region is CSVEVLAWGEQFF. CDR3 bases: TGCAGCGTTGAAGTCTTAGCGTGGGGTGAGCAGTTCTTC.

The V call is TRBV7-6, the J call TRBJ2-1; TRBD2 matches at 12 bases. Losses at the gene ends were 5 bases for V and 7 bases for J; bases not matched to a gene: 15. Germline V gene sequence: CDR1 SGHVS, CDR2 FNYEAQ. The CDR3 has 18 residues. The CDR3 spells CASSPNLRLAGGPNEQFF. CDR3 nucleotides: TGTGCCAGCAGCCCTAACCTTCGGCTAGCGGGAGGGCCAAATGAGCAGTTCTTC. Variable domain in full (rest from reference TRBV7-6 and TRBJ2-1): GAGVSQSPRYKVTKRGQDVALRCDPISGHVSLYWYRQALGQGPEFLTYFNYEAQQDKSGLPNDRFSAERPEGSISTLTIQRTEQRDSAMYRCASSPNLRLAGGPNEQFFGPGTRLTVL.

J is TRBJ2-1 and V is TRBV28; TRBD2 is a possible D gene (5 bases). The V end lost 6 bases, the J end lost 7 bases, and 16 bases lay between the germline ends. Germline V gene sequence: CDR1 MDHEN, CDR2 SYDVKM. The CDR3 covers 14 residues. CDR3: CASSREGMGNEQFF. The DNA of the CDR3 is TGTGCCAGCAGCCGGGAAGGGATGGGGAATGAGCAGTTCTTC.

V and J are TRBV6-5 and TRBJ2-1; D may be TRBD2 (6 bases). This CDR3 has 15 residues. CDR1 is MNHEY and CDR2 is SVGAGI in the germline V gene. The V gene lost 4 bases and the J gene lost 3 bases, with 13 bases spanning the gap. The CDR3 nucleotides read TGTGCCAGCAGTTTGGGGACTCCCTTCTACAATGAGCAGTTCTTC. Protein sequence: CASSLGTPFYNEQFF.

The chain carries TRBV13 and TRBJ2-1; the D is unclear. V was cut by 5 bases and J by 8 bases, with 13 bases left in between. This CDR3 has 13 amino acids. Germline V gene data show CDR1 as PRHDT and CDR2 as FYEKMQ (reference sequence). CDR3 sequence: CASSPFSRDEQFF. DNA of the CDR3: TGTGCCAGCAGCCCCTTTTCCCGTGATGAGCAGTTCTTC. Full variable domain (missing parts from reference TRBV13 and TRBJ2-1): AAGVIQSPRHLIKEKRETATLKCYPIPRHDTVYWYQQGPGQDPQFLISFYEKMQSDKGSIPDRFSAQQFSDYHSELNMSSLELGDSALYFCASSPFSRDEQFFGPGTRLTVL.

This sequence joins TRBV7-2 and TRBJ2-7; D possibly corresponds to TRBD2 (6 bases). V lost 4 bases, J lost 0 bases, and 7 bases lay in between. Germline V gene sequence: CDR1 SGHTA, CDR2 FQGNSA. The CDR3 runs 13 residues. CDR3 coding DNA: TGTGCCAGCAGCTGGGGACTCTCCTACGAGCAGTACTTC. This sequence encodes CASSWGLSYEQYF.

The J gene is TRBJ2-3, the V gene TRBV14; no firm D call. The CDR3 sequence is 15 residues long. Deletions cut 4 bases from V and 0 bases from J, with 11 bases between. Germline CDR1 reads SGHDN; CDR2 reads FVKESK. CDR3 bases: TGTGCCAGCAGCCGGCAGTTATCTAGCACAGATACGCAGTATTTT. It yields the protein CASSRQLSSTDTQYF.

V is TRBV2 and J is TRBJ1-2; a possible D gene is TRBD1 (6 bases). The V end lost 7 bases, the J end lost 6 bases, and 18 bases lay between the germline ends. The germline CDR1 and CDR2 sequences are SNHLY and FYNNEI. The CDR3 is 14 amino acids. The CDR3 loop is CASKAQAGAHGYTF. In nucleotides, the CDR3 is TGTGCCAGCAAGGCCCAGGCGGGGGCGCATGGCTACACCTTC.

The CDR3 DNA follows: TGTGCCAGCAGGCTTAAGATGGGCGAAAAACTGTTTTTT. It encodes CASRLKMGEKLFF. The chain couples TRBV28 to TRBJ1-4; no clear D gene. With 6 bases removed from V and 8 bases from J, the gap between germline ends came to 13 bases. Per the germline V gene, CDR1 is MDHEN and CDR2 is SYDVKM. The CDR3 consists of 13 residues. Based on the CDR3 plus reference TRBV28 and TRBJ1-4, the full variable domain is DVKVTQSSRYLVKRTGEKVFLECVQDMDHENMFWYRQDPGLGLRLIYFSYDVKMKEKGDIPEGYSVSREKKERFSLILESASTNQTSMYLCASRLKMGEKLFFGSGTQLSVL.

The rearrangement uses TRBV7-9 and TRBJ2-3, with 7 bases lining up with TRBD1. V trimming: 1 base; J trimming: 4 bases; junction bases outside the gene matches: 5. CDR3 size: 15 residues. Germline CDR1 SEHNR, CDR2 FQNEAQ (reference sequence). The DNA of the CDR3 is TGTGCCAGCAGCTTAGGAGGGGGCGCATCAGATACGCAGTATTTT. As protein: CASSLGGGASDTQYF.

V gene TRBV29-1 combines with J gene TRBJ2-7; D is possibly TRBD1 (5 bases). Trimming took 0 bases from V and 3 from J, leaving 9 bases between them. From germline, CDR1 is SQVTM and CDR2 ANQGSEA. The CDR3 is 13 amino acids. CDR3 loop: CSVEDRTNYEQYF. Written as DNA, the CDR3 is TGCAGCGTTGAAGATAGGACAAACTACGAGCAGTACTTC.

A few counts support this clone. The chain carries TRBV27 and TRBJ2-1, with 7 bases that match TRBD2. Trimming cost V 6 bases and J 4 bases; bases outside gene matches: 12. This CDR3 comprises 16 residues. Germline CDR1 MNHEY, CDR2 SMNVEV (reference sequence). CDR3 DNA sequence: TGTGCCAGCAGCTCCTGGGTGACTAGCAATTACAATGAGCAGTTCTTC. Translation: CASSSWVTSNYNEQFF.